This T cell receptor (beta chain) was identified in a study of T cells after yellow fever vaccination. Study-wide results and caveats: There was a possibility that FACS-sorted repertoires contained abundant clonotypes contaminating from the bulk population. Post-booster reappearance was seen for most primary-vaccination clones (about 96% CD4, roughly 86% CD8). CD4 and CD8 compartments shared a small share of clonotypes.

The CDR3 has 15 amino acids. Per germline, CDR1 MNHEY and CDR2 SVGAGI. J was trimmed by 1 base and V by 2 bases; bases with no gene match: 1. UMIs and a universal primer site were added when TCR cDNA was made by 5'RACE template switching. TCRdb re-called the 5' RACE reads through MiXCR, storing one row per CDR3 protein. The table records some 600,000 distinct CDR3 sequences, about a sixth of them present only once. Only one count was recorded for this clonotype. Its specificity is unknown. Sequences were derived from PBMCs, sampled about 5 days after the first yellow fever vaccination. The chain recombines TRBV6-5 with TRBJ2-2; 7 bases match TRBD2. The sequence was obtained from a man in his late teens or twenties who received the YFV17D yellow fever vaccine. CDR3 sequence reads: CASSYAGENTGELFF. As DNA, the CDR3 is TGTGCCAGCAGTTACGCGGGGGAGAACACCGGGGAGCTGTTTTTT.